This T cell receptor (beta chain) derives from a study of response to subunit inactivated influenza vaccine. TCRdb reprocessed the RT-PCR reads via MiXCR and lists one record per CDR3 protein. The sample shows 450,000 to 600,000 distinct CDR3 sequences, 16% of them seen only once. Study-level findings and limits: The authors offered the suggestion that each seasonal influenza vaccination recruits few new T cells.

Comment on this clonotype: Its cognate antigen is unknown.

Germline V gene lookup returns CDR1 GTSNPN and CDR2 SVGIG (reference sequence). The CDR3 totals 16 residues. V dropped 0 bases and J dropped 4 bases, with 16 bases sitting between them. The receptor was isolated from a man aged 45 to 70 who received an inactivated influenza vaccine. This chain links TRBV30 with TRBJ1-3; D is undetermined. The input for sequencing was CD4+ T cells sorted from PBMCs, taken less than 25 months after vaccination. The chain's CDR3 is CAWSVWQRRAGNTIYF. The CDR3 nucleotides are TGTGCCTGGAGTGTATGGCAGCGAAGGGCCGGAAACACCATATATTTT.